This TCR beta chain was captured by sequencing in a study of CD8 T cells in ankylosing spondylitis. Study-wide results and limits: Previously reported in reactive arthritis synovial fluid and blood were some of the motif variants. Seven to nine highly homologous variants formed a TCR beta motif that appeared characteristic of ankylosing spondylitis blood. The study looked at matched synovial fluid samples from ankylosing spondylitis patients. Disease-linked clones were reported to be significantly enriched there.

This clonotype was detected only a few times. The antigen is not known. Germline CDR1 reads SGHNT; CDR2 reads YYREEE (reference sequence). The CDR3 has 15 amino acids. The ends were cut back, 4 bases at V and 4 bases at J, with 14 bases in the middle. For TCR beta, libraries came from quantitative 5'-RACE with molecular barcodes. TCRdb re-called the 5' RACE reads with MiXCR, one entry per CDR3 protein. This sample has about 240,000 distinct CDR3 sequences; 8% to 9.5% occur once, and the top ten carry nearly 7%. The source is a male donor with ankylosing spondylitis or in good health (not recorded which). The sequencing sample was made of blood, either unsorted or a sorted T cell fraction (not recorded which). V and J are TRBV5-4 and TRBJ2-2; D may be TRBD1 (6 bases). Written as DNA, the CDR3 is TGTGCCAGCAGCCCCACAGGGCGGGCCACCGGGGAGCTGTTTTTT. It yields the protein CASSPTGRATGELFF.